These 28 T cell receptor beta chains came from one sample sequenced in a study of blood T cell repertoires in COVID-19. The repertoire was sequenced with immunoSEQ multiplex PCR; TCRdb's copy has only in-frame clones and lacks some. The sample holds 26,000 or so clones, around nine tenths seen once. The material sequenced was peripheral blood. The receptors derive from a human donor in a cohort sampled during active COVID-19.

V is TRBV5-1 and J is TRBJ1-1; 11 bases line up with TRBD1. CDR3 length: 14 residues. V trimming: 4 bases; J trimming: 4 bases; junction bases outside the gene matches: 3. The V gene's germline CDR1 is SGHRS and CDR2 YFSETQ. The CDR3 loop reads CASSQGTGGTEAFF. CDR3 nucleotide sequence: TGCGCCAGCAGCCAGGGGACAGGGGGCACTGAAGCTTTCTTT.

The chain couples TRBV7-2 to TRBJ2-7, with D uncertain. The V and J ends lost 4 bases and 0 bases respectively, with 10 bases between them. The germline V gene encodes CDR1 SGHTA and CDR2 FQGNSA. The length of the CDR3 is 14 residues. The CDR3 DNA is TGTGCCAGCAGCTCTCGGGTTAGCTCCTACGAGCAGTACTTC. Protein sequence: CASSSRVSSYEQYF.

This rearrangement joins TRBV2 to TRBJ2-1; the D gene is possibly TRBD2 (6 bases). CDR1 and CDR2 (germline): SNHLY, FYNNEI. V was clipped by 3 bases and J by 6 bases, with 21 bases between them. The CDR3 runs 17 residues. The CDR3, as DNA: TGTGCCAGCAGTGAGTCCGGGGGAGGAAGCGGGCCCAATGAGCAGTTCTTC. It encodes CASSESGGGSGPNEQFF.

The chain recombines TRBV3-1 (or the pseudogene TRBV3-2) with TRBJ2-2; 7 nucleotides align to TRBD2. Germline values: CDR1 LGHDT, CDR2 YNNKEL (reference sequence). CDR3 length equals 16 residues. The V gene end was trimmed by 2 bases and the J gene end by 6 bases; junction bases not matched to a gene: 9. CDR3 DNA: TGTGCCAGCAGCCAACCCCACCAGCGGGGCCCCGGGGAGCTGTTTTTT. Translated: CASSQPHQRGPGELFF.

The chain recombines TRBV16 with TRBJ1-6, with 9 bases aligning to TRBD1. The germline gives CDR1 KGHSY, CDR2 FQNENV. Germline trimming cut 4 bases from V and 9 bases from J; bases unmatched to any gene: 7. The CDR3 is 15 residues long. The CDR3 DNA follows: TGTGCCAGCAGCCGATGGACAGGGGAGGGTTCACCCCTCCACTTT. The encoded protein is CASSRWTGEGSPLHF.

This clone was observed a few times. V usage is TRBV24-1 and J usage is TRBJ2-1; TRBD1 agrees at 10 bases. CDR1 KGHDR and CDR2 SFDVKD come from the germline V gene. V was pared by 6 bases and J by 6 bases, with 4 bases of the junction left unmatched. The CDR3 totals 14 residues. The CDR3 sequence is CATSPGQGSNEQFF. The CDR3 nucleotides are TGTGCCACCAGTCCGGGACAGGGGAGCAATGAGCAGTTCTTC.

The J gene is TRBJ2-5, the V gene TRBV5-1, with D possibly being TRBD2 (6 bases). The V gene lost 3 bases and the J gene lost 8 bases, with 17 bases spanning the gap. The germline CDR1 and CDR2 sequences are SGHRS and YFSETQ. The CDR3 length is 14 residues. The CDR3 sequence: CASSSDYLGGTQYF. The CDR3 DNA is TGCGCCAGCAGCTCGGACTATCTGGGAGGAACCCAGTACTTC.

The chain links TRBV24-1 to TRBJ2-1, with 14 bases matching TRBD2. The V gene end was trimmed by 4 bases and the J gene end by 9 bases; junction bases not matched to a gene: 7. CDR1 and CDR2 (germline): KGHDR, SFDVKD. The CDR3 runs to 16 residues. CDR3 DNA sequence: TGTGCCACCAGTGACACCGGGACTAGCGGGGGAACTGAGCAGTTCTTC. It codes for CATSDTGTSGGTEQFF.

This clone was seen just once. This sequence joins TRBV3-1 (or the pseudogene TRBV3-2) and TRBJ2-1; 13 bases line up with TRBD2. V lost 5 bases, J lost 7 bases, and 5 bases stayed unmatched. Germline assignment: CDR1 LGHDT and CDR2 YNNKEL (reference sequence). The CDR3 sequence is 15 residues long. The CDR3 sequence: CASSLLAGGPNEQFF. The CDR3 coding sequence is TGTGCCAGCAGCTTACTAGCGGGAGGGCCGAATGAGCAGTTCTTC.

The rearrangement links TRBV11-2 to TRBJ2-3; 10 bases align to TRBD1. The ends lost 0 bases at V and 5 bases at J; junction bases unmatched: 8. The length of the CDR3 is 17 residues. Germline V gene sequence: CDR1 SGHAT, CDR2 FQNNGV. The CDR3 region is CASSLEVDRGRLDTQYF. The DNA of the CDR3 is TGTGCCAGCAGCTTAGAGGTCGACAGGGGGCGACTAGATACGCAGTATTTT.

The rearrangement joins TRBV5-4 to TRBJ2-3; 13 positions agree with TRBD2. J gave up 5 bases and V 3 bases, and 6 bases lay outside the gene matches. The CDR3 covers 16 residues. Germline-derived CDR1 and CDR2 are SGHNT and YYREEE (reference sequence). DNA of the CDR3: TGTGCCAGCAGCTACTCCAGACTAGCGGGGGGAGATACGCAGTATTTT. Translating gives CASSYSRLAGGDTQYF.

On this clone itself: An end of the junction differs from the germline gene, which may be a read error. The chain uses TRBV6-2 or TRBV6-3 and TRBJ2-7, with D maybe TRBD1 (6 bases). Germline CDR1 reads MNHEY; CDR2 reads SVGEGT. This CDR3 region has 13 residues. CDR3 DNA sequence: TGTGCCAGCAGTTACAATCGGGACACCTCGTTCCACTTC. Encoded protein: CASSYNRDTSFHF.

This clone appeared a single time. The chain is built from TRBV18 and TRBJ2-7; no clear D gene. This CDR3 is built from 15 residues. CDR1 is KGHSH and CDR2 is LQKENI in the germline V gene. V was cut by 0 bases and J by 4 bases, with 13 bases left in between. In DNA form, the CDR3 reads TGTGCCAGCTCACCACCGTCACTCAAGAATTACGAGCAGTACTTC. Amino acids: CASSPPSLKNYEQYF.

The chain joins TRBV7-9 to TRBJ1-1; no definite D call. V lost 3 bases, J lost 9 bases, and 14 bases lay in between. The CDR3 has 13 residues. Germline V gene data show CDR1 as SEHNR and CDR2 as FQNEAQ (reference sequence). The CDR3 sequence is CASSFSDPGKAFF. In DNA form, the CDR3 reads TGTGCCAGCAGCTTCTCAGATCCGGGAAAAGCTTTCTTT.

This rearrangement joins TRBV7-2 to TRBJ2-7, with 9 bases identical to TRBD1. Germline values: CDR1 SGHTA, CDR2 FQGNSA. The CDR3 runs 13 residues. V lost 5 bases and J lost 3; bases outside the gene matches: 2. The CDR3 spells CASSKGQGYEQYF. DNA of the CDR3: TGTGCCAGCAGCAAGGGACAGGGCTACGAGCAGTACTTC.

V gene TRBV18 combines with J gene TRBJ1-1; D perhaps matches TRBD1 (6 bases). Trimming stripped 2 bases from V and 2 bases from J, with 12 bases between. The CDR3 consists of 15 residues. Germline CDR1 and CDR2: KGHSH and LQKENI. The CDR3 reads CASSPVQGINTEAFF. CDR3 bases: TGTGCCAGCTCACCAGTGCAGGGGATCAACACTGAAGCTTTCTTT.

CDR3 region: CASSPRQGGDTQYF. The CDR3 DNA reads as TGTGCCAGCAGCCCGCGACAGGGCGGAGATACGCAGTATTTT. The gene calls are TRBV5-4 and TRBJ2-3, with 7 bases identical to TRBD1. The CDR3 runs 14 residues. Germline V gene lookup returns CDR1 SGHNT and CDR2 YYREEE (reference sequence). After removal of 4 bases from V and 5 bases from J, the junction contained 7 bases not matched to a gene.

V usage is TRBV7-3 and J usage is TRBJ2-1; 7 bases are shared with TRBD1. The CDR3 is 14 residues long. CDR1 is SGHTA and CDR2 is FQGTGA in the germline V gene. The J segment lost 3 bases and the V segment lost 4 bases, leaving 3 bases of the junction unmatched. The chain's CDR3 is CASSSTGYYNEQFF. CDR3 nucleotides: TGTGCCAGCAGCTCGACAGGGTACTACAATGAGCAGTTCTTC. Together with reference TRBV7-3 and TRBJ2-1, the CDR3 gives the full variable domain: GAGVSQTPSNKVTEKGKYVELRCDPISGHTALYWYRQSLGQGPEFLIYFQGTGAADDSGLPNDRFFAVRPEGSVSTLKIQRTERGDSAVYLCASSSTGYYNEQFFGPGTRLTVL.

This chain connects TRBV5-1 to TRBJ2-3, with 7 bases fitting TRBD1. This CDR3 spans 14 amino acids. The germline V gene encodes CDR1 SGHRS and CDR2 YFSETQ. The V and J ends lost 3 bases and 1 base, in that order; junction bases with no gene match: 2. The CDR3 DNA reads TGCGCCAGCAGCTCCGGACAGGGCACAGATACGCAGTATTTT. Residues: CASSSGQGTDTQYF.

Only one count was recorded for this clone. The chain employs TRBV5-1 and TRBJ1-1; D remains unclear. V shed 5 bases and J shed 2 bases, with 10 bases lying between them. The CDR3 is 13 amino acids. The germline V gene encodes CDR1 SGHRS and CDR2 YFSETQ. CDR3 protein: CASSLEGNTEAFF. CDR3 DNA sequence: TGCGCCAGCAGTCTGGAGGGAAACACTGAAGCTTTCTTT.

The gene calls are TRBV11-2 and TRBJ2-7, with 7 bases lining up with TRBD1. This CDR3 contains 14 residues. The junction had 5 bases not matched to a gene; V was cut back by 3 bases and J by 3 bases. Germline V gene lookup returns CDR1 SGHAT and CDR2 FQNNGV. CDR3 in amino acids: CASSLGSGGYEQYF. CDR3 bases: TGTGCCAGCAGCTTGGGATCAGGGGGCTACGAGCAGTACTTC.

This clone came up once. Here the CDR3 reads CASSSQTGGTNYGYTF. The CDR3 DNA is TGCGCCAGCAGCTCGCAAACAGGGGGAACTAACTATGGCTACACCTTC. The chain is built from TRBV5-1 and TRBJ1-2, with 8 bases aligning to TRBD1. Per the germline V gene, CDR1 is SGHRS and CDR2 is YFSETQ. CDR3 size: 16 residues. The V segment lost 3 bases and the J segment 0 bases; nucleotides outside the gene matches: 7.

The chain is built from TRBV6-5 and TRBJ2-2; D is unresolved. The CDR3 is 15 amino acids. V lost 6 bases, J lost 1 base, and 12 bases lay in between. CDR1 MNHEY and CDR2 SVGAGI come from the germline V gene. The DNA of the CDR3 is TGTGCCAGCAGCCAATATAACTTGAACACCGGGGAGCTGTTTTTT. Translating gives CASSQYNLNTGELFF.

This chain links TRBV11-2 with TRBJ2-5, with 7 positions matching TRBD2. V was pared by 5 bases and J by 1 base, with 10 bases of the junction left unmatched. Germline V lookup: CDR1 SGHAT, CDR2 FQNNGV. CDR3 length equals 16 residues. The CDR3, as DNA: TGTGCCAGCAGCCCGTACGGGGGGACTACCCAAGAGACCCAGTACTTC. This translates into CASSPYGGTTQETQYF. Filled out from reference TRBV11-2 and TRBJ2-5, the complete variable domain reads EAGVAQSPRYKIIEKRQSVAFWCNPISGHATLYWYQQILGQGPKLLIQFQNNGVVDDSQLPKDRFSAERLKGVDSTLKIQPAKLEDSAVYLCASSPYGGTTQETQYFGPGTRLLVL.

V usage is TRBV4-3 and J usage is TRBJ1-1; D may be TRBD1 (6 bases). CDR3 size: 16 residues. Germline-derived CDR1 and CDR2 are LGHNA and YSLEER. V lost 2 bases and J lost 4, with 17 bases in between. CDR3 protein: CASSQRYIGQITEAFF. The CDR3 DNA is TGCGCCAGCAGCCAACGATACATAGGACAGATCACTGAAGCTTTCTTT.

V usage is TRBV5-1 and J usage is TRBJ2-5; a weak D match, TRBD2 (6 bases). In germline, CDR1 is SGHRS, CDR2 YFSETQ. V shed 1 base and J shed 5 bases, with 15 bases lying between them. CDR3 length equals 15 residues. The CDR3 is CASSLKPGTVETQYF. DNA of the CDR3: TGCGCCAGCAGCTTGAAACCCGGGACTGTGGAGACCCAGTACTTC.

This chain uses TRBV11-2 with TRBJ2-7; 7 bases agree with TRBD1. Germline CDR1 SGHAT, CDR2 FQNNGV. Losses at the gene ends were 0 bases for V and 0 bases for J; bases not matched to a gene: 11. The CDR3 spans 18 residues. This CDR3 reads CASSLDRGQYLSSYEQYF. In DNA form, the CDR3 reads TGTGCCAGCAGCTTAGATCGGGGACAGTACCTGAGCTCCTACGAGCAGTACTTC.

The J gene is TRBJ1-5, the V gene TRBV18, with 10 nucleotides matching TRBD1. The J segment lost 1 base and the V segment lost 6 bases, leaving 12 bases of the junction unmatched. This CDR3 is 18 amino acids long. Per germline, CDR1 KGHSH and CDR2 LQKENI. The CDR3 nucleotides are TGTGCCAGCTCTGGACAGGGGGAGGATTTTTGGAGCAATCAGCCCCAGCATTTT. Amino acids: CASSGQGEDFWSNQPQHF.